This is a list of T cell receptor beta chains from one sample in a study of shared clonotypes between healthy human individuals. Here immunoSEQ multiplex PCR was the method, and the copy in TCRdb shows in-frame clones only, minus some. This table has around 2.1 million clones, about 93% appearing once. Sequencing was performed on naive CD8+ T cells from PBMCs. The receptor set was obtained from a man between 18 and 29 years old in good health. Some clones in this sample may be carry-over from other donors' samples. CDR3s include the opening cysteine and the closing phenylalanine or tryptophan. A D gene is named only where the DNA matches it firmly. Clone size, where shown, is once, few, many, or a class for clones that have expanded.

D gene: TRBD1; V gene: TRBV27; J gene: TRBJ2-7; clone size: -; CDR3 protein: CASSFRGTFYEQYF; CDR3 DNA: TGTGCCAGCAGCTTCAGGGGGACCTTCTACGAGCAGTACTTC
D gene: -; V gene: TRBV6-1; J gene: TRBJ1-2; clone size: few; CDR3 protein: CASELWGNYGYTF; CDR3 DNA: TGTGCCAGCGAGTTATGGGGCAACTATGGCTACACCTTC
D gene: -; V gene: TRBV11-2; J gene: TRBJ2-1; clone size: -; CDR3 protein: CASSLGRNEQFF; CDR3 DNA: TGTGCCAGCAGCTTAGGGCGGAATGAGCAGTTCTTC
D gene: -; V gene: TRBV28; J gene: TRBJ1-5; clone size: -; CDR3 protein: CASSRDQGRWNQPQHF; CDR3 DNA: TGTGCCAGCAGCCGGGACCAGGGCAGATGGAATCAGCCCCAGCATTTT
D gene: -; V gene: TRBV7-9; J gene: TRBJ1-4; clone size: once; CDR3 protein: CASSLAADEKLFF; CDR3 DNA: TGTGCCAGCAGCTTAGCGGCGGATGAAAAACTGTTTTTT
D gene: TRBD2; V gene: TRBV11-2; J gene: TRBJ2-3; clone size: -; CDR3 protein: CASSSGLAETDTQYF; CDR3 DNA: TGTGCCAGCAGCTCGGGACTAGCGGAAACAGATACGCAGTATTTT
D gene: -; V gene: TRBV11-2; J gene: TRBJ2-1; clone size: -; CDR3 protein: CASSLRRGYNEQFF; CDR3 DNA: TGTGCCAGCAGCTTAAGGCGGGGCTACAATGAGCAGTTCTTC
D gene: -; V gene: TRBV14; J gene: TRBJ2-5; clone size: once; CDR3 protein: CASSQEGDNQETQYF; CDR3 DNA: TGTGCCAGCAGCCAAGAAGGGGACAATCAAGAGACCCAGTACTTC
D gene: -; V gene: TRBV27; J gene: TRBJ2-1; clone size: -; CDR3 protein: CASSLSLYNEQFF; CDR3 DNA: TGTGCCAGCAGTTTATCTCTATACAATGAGCAGTTCTTC
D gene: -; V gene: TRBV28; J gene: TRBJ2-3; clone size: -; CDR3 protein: CASSLGRVGSTQYF; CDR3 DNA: TGTGCCAGCAGTTTGGGAAGGGTTGGAAGCACGCAGTATTTT
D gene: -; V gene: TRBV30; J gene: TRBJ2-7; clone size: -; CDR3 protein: CAWSVRIGDEQYF; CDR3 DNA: TGTGCCTGGAGTGTAAGGATTGGGGACGAGCAGTACTTC
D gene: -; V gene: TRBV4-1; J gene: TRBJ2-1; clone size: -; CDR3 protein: CASSPGPSSYNEQFF; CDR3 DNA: TGCGCCAGCAGCCCAGGGCCGAGCTCCTACAATGAGCAGTTCTTC
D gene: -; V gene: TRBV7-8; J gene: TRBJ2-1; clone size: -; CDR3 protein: CASSSEQFF; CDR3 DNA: TGTGCCAGCAGCTCCGAGCAGTTCTTC
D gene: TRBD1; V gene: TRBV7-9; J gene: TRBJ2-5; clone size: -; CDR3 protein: CATPWEGQGEETQYF; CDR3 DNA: TGTGCCACCCCGTGGGAAGGACAGGGGGAAGAGACCCAGTACTTC
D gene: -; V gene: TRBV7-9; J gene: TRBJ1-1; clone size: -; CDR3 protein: CASSSPGFSAEAFF; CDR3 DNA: TGTGCCAGCAGCTCCCCGGGATTCTCTGCTGAAGCTTTCTTT
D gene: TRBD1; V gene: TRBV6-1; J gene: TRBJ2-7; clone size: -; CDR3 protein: CASRSGQRYEQYF; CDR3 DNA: TGTGCCAGCAGGTCGGGACAGCGATACGAGCAGTACTTC
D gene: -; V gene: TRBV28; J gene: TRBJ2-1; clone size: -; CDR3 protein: CASSLTREIVEQFF; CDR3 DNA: TGTGCCAGCAGTTTAACACGGGAGATAGTTGAGCAGTTCTTC
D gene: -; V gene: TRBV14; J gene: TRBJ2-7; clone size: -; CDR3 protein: CASSPLARWGESEQYF; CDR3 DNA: TGTGCCAGCAGCCCCCTAGCGCGCTGGGGAGAGTCCGAGCAGTACTTC
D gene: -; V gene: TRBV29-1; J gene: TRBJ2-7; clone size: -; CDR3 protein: CSVRDRKSYEQYF; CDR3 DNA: TGCAGCGTCCGAGACAGAAAGTCCTACGAGCAGTACTTC
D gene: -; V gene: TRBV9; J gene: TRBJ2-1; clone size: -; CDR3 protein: CASSLNPADSSRSYNEQFF; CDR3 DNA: TGTGCCAGCAGCCTTAACCCCGCTGACAGTTCGAGGTCCTACAATGAGCAGTTCTTC
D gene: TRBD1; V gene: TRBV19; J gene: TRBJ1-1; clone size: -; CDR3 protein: CASSLTTGRNTEAFF; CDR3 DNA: TGTGCCAGTAGTCTGACGACAGGGAGGAACACTGAAGCTTTCTTT
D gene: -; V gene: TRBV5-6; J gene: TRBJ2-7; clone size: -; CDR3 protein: CASSLTPYEQYF; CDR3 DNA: TGTGCCAGCAGCTTGACTCCCTACGAGCAGTACTTC
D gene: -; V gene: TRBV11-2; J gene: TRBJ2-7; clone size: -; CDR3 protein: CASSLEISYEQYF; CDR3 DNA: TGTGCCAGCAGCTTGGAGATATCCTACGAGCAGTACTTC
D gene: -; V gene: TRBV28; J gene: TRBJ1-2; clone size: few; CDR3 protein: CASSSRAGDYGYTF; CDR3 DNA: TGTGCCAGCAGTTCCAGGGCGGGGGACTATGGCTACACCTTC
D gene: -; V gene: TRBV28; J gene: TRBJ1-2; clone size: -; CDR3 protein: CASSFSLGDGYTF; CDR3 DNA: TGTGCCAGCAGTTTTTCATTGGGGGATGGCTACACCTTC
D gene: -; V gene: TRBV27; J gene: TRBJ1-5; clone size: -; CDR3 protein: CASSLVSGGSQPQHF; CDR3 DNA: TGTGCCAGCAGTTTGGTCTCCGGGGGGAGTCAGCCCCAGCATTTT
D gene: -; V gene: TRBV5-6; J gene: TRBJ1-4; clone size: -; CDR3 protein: CASSGMAGANEKLFF; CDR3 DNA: TGTGCCAGCAGCGGCATGGCAGGAGCTAATGAAAAACTGTTTTTT
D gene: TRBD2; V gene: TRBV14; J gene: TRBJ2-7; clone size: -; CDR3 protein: CASSPSGNRYEQYF; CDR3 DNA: TGTGCCAGCAGCCCCAGCGGGAACCGGTACGAGCAGTACTTC
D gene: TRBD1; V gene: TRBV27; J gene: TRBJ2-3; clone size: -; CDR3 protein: CASRPNLGQGPPTDTQYF; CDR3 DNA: TGTGCCAGCAGGCCAAACCTGGGACAGGGGCCCCCCACAGATACGCAGTATTTT
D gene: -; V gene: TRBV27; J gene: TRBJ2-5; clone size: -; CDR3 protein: CASSFALQETQYF; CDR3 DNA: TGTGCCAGCAGTTTTGCTCTCCAAGAGACCCAGTACTTC
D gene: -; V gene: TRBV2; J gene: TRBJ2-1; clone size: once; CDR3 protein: CASCTRSYNEQFF; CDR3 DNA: TGTGCCAGCTGTACTCGGAGCTACAATGAGCAGTTCTTC
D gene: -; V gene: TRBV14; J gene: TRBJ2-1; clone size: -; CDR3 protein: CASSSPGFAHNEQFF; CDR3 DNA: TGTGCCAGCAGCTCCCCGGGATTTGCTCACAATGAGCAGTTCTTC
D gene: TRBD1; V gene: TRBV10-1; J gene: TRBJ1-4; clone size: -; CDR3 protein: CASSDRGQGLCVANEKLFF; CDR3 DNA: TGCGCCAGCAGTGACCGGGGACAGGGTCTATGCGTGGCTAATGAAAAACTGTTTTTT
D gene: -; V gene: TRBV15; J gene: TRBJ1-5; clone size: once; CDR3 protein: CATSRDRGIHQPQHF; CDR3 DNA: TGTGCCACCAGCAGAGATCGTGGGATCCATCAGCCCCAGCATTTT
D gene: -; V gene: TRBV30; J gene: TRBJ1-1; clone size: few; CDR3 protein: CAWSLNTEAFF; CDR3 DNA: TGTGCCTGGAGTCTAAACACTGAAGCTTTCTTT
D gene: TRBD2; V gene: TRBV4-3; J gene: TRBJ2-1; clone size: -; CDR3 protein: CASSPYLAGAPGNEQFF; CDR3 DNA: TGCGCCAGCAGCCCCTACTTAGCGGGAGCCCCCGGAAATGAGCAGTTCTTC
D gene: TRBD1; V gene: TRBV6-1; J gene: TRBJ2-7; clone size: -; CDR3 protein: CASSGDRVSEQYF; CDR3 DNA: TGTGCCAGCAGTGGGGACAGGGTAAGCGAGCAGTACTTC
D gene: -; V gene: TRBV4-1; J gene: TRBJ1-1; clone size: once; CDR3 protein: CASSLLRSNTEAFF; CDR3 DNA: TGCGCCAGCAGCCTCCTCCGATCGAACACTGAAGCTTTCTTT
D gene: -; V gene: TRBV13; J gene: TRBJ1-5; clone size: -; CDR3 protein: CASSLTRQGRNQPQHF; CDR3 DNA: TGTGCCAGCAGCTTAACCCGGCAGGGAAGGAATCAGCCCCAGCATTTT
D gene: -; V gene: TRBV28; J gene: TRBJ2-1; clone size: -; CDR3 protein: CASHYRGYNEQFF; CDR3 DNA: TGTGCCAGCCATTACCGGGGATACAATGAGCAGTTCTTC
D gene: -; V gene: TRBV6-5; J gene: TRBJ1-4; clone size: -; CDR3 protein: CASSTRRKFEKLFF; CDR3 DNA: TGTGCCAGCAGTACTCGGAGAAAATTTGAAAAACTGTTTTTT
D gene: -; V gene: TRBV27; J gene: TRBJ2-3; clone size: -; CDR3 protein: CASSLLRGDTQYF; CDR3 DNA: TGTGCCAGCAGTTTATTAAGGGGAGATACGCAGTATTTT
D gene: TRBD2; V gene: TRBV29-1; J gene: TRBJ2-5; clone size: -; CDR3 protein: CSVILAGVYQETQYF; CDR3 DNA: TGCAGCGTGATCCTAGCGGGGGTTTACCAAGAGACCCAGTACTTC
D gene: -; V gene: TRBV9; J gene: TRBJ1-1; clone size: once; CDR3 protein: CASSPTGAPRGNTEAFF; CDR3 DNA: TGTGCCAGCAGCCCCACGGGGGCACCTAGGGGGAACACTGAAGCTTTCTTT
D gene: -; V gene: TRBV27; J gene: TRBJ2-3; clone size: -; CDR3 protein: CASSFRGAVTDTQYF; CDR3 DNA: TGTGCCAGCAGTTTTAGGGGGGCGGTCACAGATACGCAGTATTTT
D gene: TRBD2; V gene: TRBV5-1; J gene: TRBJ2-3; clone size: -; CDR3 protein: CASSGIAGIPSTDTQYF; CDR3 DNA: TGCGCCAGCAGCGGTATAGCGGGAATACCCTCCACAGATACGCAGTATTTT
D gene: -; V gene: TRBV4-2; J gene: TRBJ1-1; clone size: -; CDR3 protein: CASSQGNAEAFF; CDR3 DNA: TGTGCCAGCAGCCAGGGGAACGCTGAAGCTTTCTTT
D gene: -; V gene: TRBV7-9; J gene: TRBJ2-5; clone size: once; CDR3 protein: CASSGRETQYF; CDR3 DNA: TGTGCCAGCAGCGGACGGGAGACCCAGTACTTC
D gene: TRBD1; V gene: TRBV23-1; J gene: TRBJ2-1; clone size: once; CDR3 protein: CASSPPDRVWEQFF; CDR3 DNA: TGCGCCAGCAGTCCCCCCGACAGGGTTTGGGAGCAGTTCTTC
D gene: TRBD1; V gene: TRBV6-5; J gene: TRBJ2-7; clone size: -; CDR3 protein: CASSYPGQAVYEQYF; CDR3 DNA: TGTGCCAGCAGTTACCCGGGACAGGCGGTGTACGAGCAGTACTTC
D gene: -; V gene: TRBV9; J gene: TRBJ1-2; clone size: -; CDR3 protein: CASSVDGRPLPNYGYTF; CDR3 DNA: TGTGCCAGCAGCGTAGATGGTAGGCCGCTCCCCAACTATGGCTACACCTTC
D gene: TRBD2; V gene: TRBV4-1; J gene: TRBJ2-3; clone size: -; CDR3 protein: CASSQVRLADPSTDTQYF; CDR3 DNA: TGCGCCAGCAGCCAAGTCCGGCTAGCGGACCCTAGCACAGATACGCAGTATTTT
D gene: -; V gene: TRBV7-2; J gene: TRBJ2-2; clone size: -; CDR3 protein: CASSPYQAVNTGELFF; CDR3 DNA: TGTGCCAGCAGCCCTTATCAAGCGGTGAACACCGGGGAGCTGTTTTTT
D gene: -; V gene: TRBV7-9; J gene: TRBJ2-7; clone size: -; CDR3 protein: CASSHPIAGGISYEQYF; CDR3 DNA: TGTGCCAGCAGCCATCCTATCGCCGGCGGGATCTCCTACGAGCAGTACTTC
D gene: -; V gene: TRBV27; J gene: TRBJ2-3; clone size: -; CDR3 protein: CASTELYSSTDTQYF; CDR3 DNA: TGTGCCAGCACCGAGTTGTATTCTAGCACAGATACGCAGTATTTT
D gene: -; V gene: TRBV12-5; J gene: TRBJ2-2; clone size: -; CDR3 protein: CASGQTTSNTGELFF; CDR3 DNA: TGTGCTAGTGGCCAGACAACATCGAACACCGGGGAGCTGTTTTTT
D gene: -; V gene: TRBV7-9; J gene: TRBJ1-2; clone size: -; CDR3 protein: CASSLVMGYGYTF; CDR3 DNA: TGTGCCAGCAGCTTAGTAATGGGCTATGGCTACACCTTC